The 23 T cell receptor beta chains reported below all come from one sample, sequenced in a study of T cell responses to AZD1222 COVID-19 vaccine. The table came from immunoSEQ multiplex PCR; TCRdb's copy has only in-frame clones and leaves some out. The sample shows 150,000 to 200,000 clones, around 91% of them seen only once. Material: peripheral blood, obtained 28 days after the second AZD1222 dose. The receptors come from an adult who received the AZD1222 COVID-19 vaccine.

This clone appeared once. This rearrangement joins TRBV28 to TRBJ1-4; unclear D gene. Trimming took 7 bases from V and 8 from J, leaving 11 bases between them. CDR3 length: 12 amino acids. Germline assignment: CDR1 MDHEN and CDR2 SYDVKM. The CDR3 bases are TGTGCCAGCAACGCGCTACTAGAAAAACTGTTTTTT. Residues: CASNALLEKLFF.

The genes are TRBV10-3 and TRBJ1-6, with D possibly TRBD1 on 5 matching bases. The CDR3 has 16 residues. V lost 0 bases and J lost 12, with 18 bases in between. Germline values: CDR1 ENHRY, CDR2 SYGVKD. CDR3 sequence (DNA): TGTGCCATCAGTGAGTCGAAAGGGACGGCGCCGGGACCCCTCCACTTT. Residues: CAISESKGTAPGPLHF.

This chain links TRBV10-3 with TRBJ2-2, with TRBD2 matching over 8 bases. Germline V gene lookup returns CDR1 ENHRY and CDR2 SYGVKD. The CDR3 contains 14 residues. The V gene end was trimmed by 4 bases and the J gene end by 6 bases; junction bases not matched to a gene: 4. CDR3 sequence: CAISVAGPAGELFF. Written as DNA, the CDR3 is TGTGCCATCAGTGTAGCGGGGCCCGCCGGGGAGCTGTTTTTT.

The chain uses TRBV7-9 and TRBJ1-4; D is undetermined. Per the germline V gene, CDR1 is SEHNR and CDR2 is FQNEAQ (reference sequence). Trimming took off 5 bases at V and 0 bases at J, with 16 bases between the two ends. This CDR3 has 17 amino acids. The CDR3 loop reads CASSPRRSYPTNEKLFF. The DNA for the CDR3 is TGTGCCAGCAGCCCCCGTCGTAGTTACCCAACTAATGAAAAACTGTTTTTT. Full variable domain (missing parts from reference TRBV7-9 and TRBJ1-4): DTGVSQNPRHKITKRGQNVTFRCDPISEHNRLYWYRQTLGQGPEFLTYFQNEAQLEKSRLLSDRFSAERPKGSFSTLEIQRTEQGDSAMYLCASSPRRSYPTNEKLFFGSGTQLSVL.

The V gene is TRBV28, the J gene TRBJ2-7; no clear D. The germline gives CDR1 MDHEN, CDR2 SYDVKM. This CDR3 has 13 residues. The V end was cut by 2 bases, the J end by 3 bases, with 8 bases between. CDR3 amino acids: CASSLASVYEQYF. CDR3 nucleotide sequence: TGTGCCAGCAGTTTAGCCAGCGTCTACGAGCAGTACTTC.

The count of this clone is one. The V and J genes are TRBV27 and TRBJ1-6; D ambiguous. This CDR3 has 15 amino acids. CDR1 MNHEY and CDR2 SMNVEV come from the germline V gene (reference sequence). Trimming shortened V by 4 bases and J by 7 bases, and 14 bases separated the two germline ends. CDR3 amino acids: CASSSPQVGNSPLHF. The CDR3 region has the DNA TGTGCCAGCAGTTCCCCCCAAGTGGGGAATTCACCCCTCCACTTT.

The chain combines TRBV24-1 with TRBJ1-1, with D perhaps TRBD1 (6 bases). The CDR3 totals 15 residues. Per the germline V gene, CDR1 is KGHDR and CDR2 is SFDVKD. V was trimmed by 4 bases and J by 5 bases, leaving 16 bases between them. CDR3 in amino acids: CATSDPKAGATEAFF. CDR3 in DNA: TGTGCCACCAGTGACCCAAAAGCGGGGGCGACTGAAGCTTTCTTT.

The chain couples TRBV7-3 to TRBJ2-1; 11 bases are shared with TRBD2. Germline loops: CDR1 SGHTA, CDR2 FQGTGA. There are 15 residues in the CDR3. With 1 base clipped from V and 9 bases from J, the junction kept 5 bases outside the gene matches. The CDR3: CASSLIAGGPGEQFF. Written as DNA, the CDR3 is TGTGCCAGCAGCTTAATAGCGGGAGGGCCGGGTGAGCAGTTCTTC.

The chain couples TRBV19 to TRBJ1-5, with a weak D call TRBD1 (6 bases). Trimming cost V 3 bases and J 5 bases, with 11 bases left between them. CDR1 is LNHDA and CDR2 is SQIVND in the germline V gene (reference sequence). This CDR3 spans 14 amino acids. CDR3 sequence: CASSIGTTYQPQHF. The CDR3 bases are TGTGCCAGTAGTATTGGGACAACCTATCAGCCCCAGCATTTT.

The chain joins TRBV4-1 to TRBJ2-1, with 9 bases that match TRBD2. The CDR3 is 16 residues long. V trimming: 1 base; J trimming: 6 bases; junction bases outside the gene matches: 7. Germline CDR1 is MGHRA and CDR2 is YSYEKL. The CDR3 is CASSQVIAGAGNEQFF. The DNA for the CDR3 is TGCGCCAGCAGCCAAGTAATAGCGGGGGCAGGCAATGAGCAGTTCTTC.

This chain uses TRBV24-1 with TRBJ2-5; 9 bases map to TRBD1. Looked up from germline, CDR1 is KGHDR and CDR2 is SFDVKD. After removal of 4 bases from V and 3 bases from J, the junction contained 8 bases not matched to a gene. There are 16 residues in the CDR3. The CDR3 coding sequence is TGTGCCACCAGTGACGACAGGGGGACCCTTAAAGAGACCCAGTACTTC. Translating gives CATSDDRGTLKETQYF.

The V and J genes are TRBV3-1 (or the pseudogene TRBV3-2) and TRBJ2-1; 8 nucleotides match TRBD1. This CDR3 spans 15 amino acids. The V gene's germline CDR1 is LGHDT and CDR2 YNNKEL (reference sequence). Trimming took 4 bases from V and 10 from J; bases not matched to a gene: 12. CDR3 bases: TGTGCCAGCAGCCCGGGCTCACAGGGGGTCAGGGAGCAGTTCTTC. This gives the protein CASSPGSQGVREQFF.

CDR3 in DNA: TGTGCCAGCAGCCCTTCGTATGTAAACACCGGGGAGCTGTTTTTT. Amino acids: CASSPSYVNTGELFF. The rearrangement uses TRBV7-2 and TRBJ2-2; no clear D gene. The V end lost 5 bases, the J end lost 2 bases, and 12 bases lay between the germline ends. This CDR3 is built from 15 residues. CDR1 and CDR2 (germline): SGHTA, FQGNSA.

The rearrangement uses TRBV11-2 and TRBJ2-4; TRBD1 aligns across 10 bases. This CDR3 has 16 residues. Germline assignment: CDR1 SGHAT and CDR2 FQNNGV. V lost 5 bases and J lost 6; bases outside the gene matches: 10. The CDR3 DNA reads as TGTGCCAGCAGCGCACAATACCGGGACAGGGGAAACATTCAGTACTTC. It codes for CASSAQYRDRGNIQYF.

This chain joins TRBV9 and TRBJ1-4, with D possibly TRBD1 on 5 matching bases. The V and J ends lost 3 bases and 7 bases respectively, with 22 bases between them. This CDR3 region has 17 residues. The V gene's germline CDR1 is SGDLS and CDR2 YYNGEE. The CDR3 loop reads CASSARDRIVGGEKLFF. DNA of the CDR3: TGTGCCAGCAGCGCCCGGGACCGGATCGTGGGGGGTGAAAAACTGTTTTTT.

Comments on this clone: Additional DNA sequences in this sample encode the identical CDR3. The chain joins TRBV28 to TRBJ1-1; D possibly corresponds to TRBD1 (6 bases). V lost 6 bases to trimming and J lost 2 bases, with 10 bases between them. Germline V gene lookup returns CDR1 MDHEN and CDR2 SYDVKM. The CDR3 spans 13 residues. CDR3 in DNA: TGTGCCAGCAGCCCGGGACAAAACACTGAAGCTTTCTTT. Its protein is CASSPGQNTEAFF.

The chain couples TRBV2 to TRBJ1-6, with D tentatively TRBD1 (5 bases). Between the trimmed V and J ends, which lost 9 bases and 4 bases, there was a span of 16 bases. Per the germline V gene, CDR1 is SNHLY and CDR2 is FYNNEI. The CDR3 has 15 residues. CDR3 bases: TGTGCCAGGAGCGGAGACTCAGGGTATAATTCACCCCTCCACTTT. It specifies CARSGDSGYNSPLHF.

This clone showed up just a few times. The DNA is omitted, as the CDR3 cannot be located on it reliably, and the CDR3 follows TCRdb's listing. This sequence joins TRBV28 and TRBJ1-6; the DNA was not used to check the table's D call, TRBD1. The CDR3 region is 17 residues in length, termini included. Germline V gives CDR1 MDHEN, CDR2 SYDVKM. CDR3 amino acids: CASSSSTDRFYNSPLHF.

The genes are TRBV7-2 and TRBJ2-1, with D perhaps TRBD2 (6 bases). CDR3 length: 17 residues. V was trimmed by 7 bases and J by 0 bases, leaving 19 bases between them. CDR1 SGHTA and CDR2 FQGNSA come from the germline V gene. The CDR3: CASIKPRPGVSYNEQFF. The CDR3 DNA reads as TGTGCCAGCATCAAACCCCGCCCGGGGGTCTCCTACAATGAGCAGTTCTTC.

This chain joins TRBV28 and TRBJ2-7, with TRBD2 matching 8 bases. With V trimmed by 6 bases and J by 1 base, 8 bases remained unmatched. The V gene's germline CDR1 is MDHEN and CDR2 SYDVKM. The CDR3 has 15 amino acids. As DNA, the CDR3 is TGTGCCAGCAGCGGGGCGGAGCGGGGGTCCTACGAGCAGTACTTC. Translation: CASSGAERGSYEQYF.

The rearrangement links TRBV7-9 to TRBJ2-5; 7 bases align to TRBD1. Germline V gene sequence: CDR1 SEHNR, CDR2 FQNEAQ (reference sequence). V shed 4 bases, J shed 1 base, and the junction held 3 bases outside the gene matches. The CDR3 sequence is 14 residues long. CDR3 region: CASSYGQAQETQYF. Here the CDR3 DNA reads TGTGCCAGCAGCTACGGACAGGCCCAAGAGACCCAGTACTTC. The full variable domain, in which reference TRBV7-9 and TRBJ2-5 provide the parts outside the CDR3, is DTGVSQNPRHKITKRGQNVTFRCDPISEHNRLYWYRQTLGQGPEFLTYFQNEAQLEKSRLLSDRFSAERPKGSFSTLEIQRTEQGDSAMYLCASSYGQAQETQYFGPGTRLLVL.

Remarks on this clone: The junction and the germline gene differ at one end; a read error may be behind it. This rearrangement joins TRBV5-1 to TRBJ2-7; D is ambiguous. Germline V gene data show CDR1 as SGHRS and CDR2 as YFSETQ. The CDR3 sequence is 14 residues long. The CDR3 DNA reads TGCGCCAGCAGCTTGCCAGGAGATGCTCATGAGCGGTACTTC. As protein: CASSLPGDAHERYF.

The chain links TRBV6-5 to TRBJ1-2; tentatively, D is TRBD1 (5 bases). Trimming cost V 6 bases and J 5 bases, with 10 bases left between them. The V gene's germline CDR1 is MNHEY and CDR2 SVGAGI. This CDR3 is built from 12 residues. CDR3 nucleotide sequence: TGTGCCAGCAGCTTGGACAATTATGGCTACACCTTC. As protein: CASSLDNYGYTF.